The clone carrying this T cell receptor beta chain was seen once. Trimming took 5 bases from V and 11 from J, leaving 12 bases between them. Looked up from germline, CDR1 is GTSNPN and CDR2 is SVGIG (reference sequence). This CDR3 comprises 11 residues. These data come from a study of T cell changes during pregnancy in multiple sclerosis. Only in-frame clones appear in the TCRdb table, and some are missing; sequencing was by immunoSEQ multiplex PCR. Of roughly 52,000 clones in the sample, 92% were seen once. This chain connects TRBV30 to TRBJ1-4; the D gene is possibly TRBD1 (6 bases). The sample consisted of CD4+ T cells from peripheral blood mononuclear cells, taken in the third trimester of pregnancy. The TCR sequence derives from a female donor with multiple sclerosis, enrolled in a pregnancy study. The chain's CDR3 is CAWDRSEKLFF. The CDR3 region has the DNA TGTGCCTGGGACAGGTCCGAGAAACTGTTTTTT.